The rows below give T cell receptor beta chains drawn from one sample of a study of shared clonotypes between healthy human individuals. Here immunoSEQ multiplex PCR was the method, and the copy in TCRdb shows in-frame clones only, minus some. Counted here are around 700,000 clones, about two thirds occurring once; the ten biggest clones make up approximately 1.8%. The material sequenced was memory CD4+ T cells sorted from blood. These receptors were taken from a woman in her 30s in good health. The CDR3 runs from the conserved cysteine through the conserved F or W. A D gene is named only where the DNA matches it firmly. Part of the rows lack a size; the others show once, few, many or a class for expanded clones.

>TRBJ1-1|TRBV30|NA|few
CASYRENTEAFF
TGTGCCTCCTACAGGGAGAACACTGAAGCTTTCTTT
>TRBJ2-3|TRBV5-1|NA|NA
CASSLVPGSGDTQYF
TGCGCCAGCAGCTTGGTTCCGGGCAGTGGAGATACGCAGTATTTT
>TRBJ2-2|TRBV19|TRBD2|NA
CASSDSGTGELFF
TGTGCCAGTAGTGATAGCGGGACCGGGGAGCTGTTTTTT
>TRBJ2-7|TRBV7-2|NA|NA
CASRPRSGNYEQYF
TGTGCCAGCCGCCCCAGATCCGGAAACTACGAGCAGTACTTC
>TRBJ2-2|TRBV5-5|NA|NA
CASSLESYSLVAVGTGELFF
TGTGCCAGCAGCTTGGAATCGTATAGCCTAGTCGCCGTGGGGACCGGGGAGCTGTTTTTT
>TRBJ1-1|TRBV6-4|NA|NA
CASSRYGNTEAFF
TGTGCCAGCAGCCGATACGGGAACACTGAAGCTTTCTTT
>TRBJ2-1|TRBV5-4|TRBD2|NA
CASSLRTSGFYNEQFF
TGTGCCAGCAGCCTGCGGACTAGCGGATTTTACAATGAGCAGTTCTTC
>TRBJ2-7|TRBV25-1|NA|NA
CASSEKGRSYEQYF
TGTGCCAGCAGTGAGAAGGGTAGGTCCTACGAGCAGTACTTC
>TRBJ1-1|TRBV29-1|NA|few
CSARSGGDTEAFF
TGCAGCGCCCGGAGCGGGGGGGACACTGAAGCTTTCTTT
>TRBJ2-7|TRBV28|NA|NA
CASSDGGHPYEQYF
TGTGCCAGCAGTGATGGGGGGCACCCCTACGAGCAGTACTTC
>TRBJ2-3|TRBV25-1|TRBD2|NA
CASSDPKTSGRGADTQYF
TGTGCCAGCAGTGACCCGAAGACTAGCGGGAGAGGAGCAGATACGCAGTATTTT
>TRBJ2-1|TRBV28|NA|NA
CASKVWTAGLSSYNEQFF
TGTGCCAGCAAAGTCTGGACGGCGGGTCTTAGCTCCTACAATGAGCAGTTCTTC
>TRBJ2-7|TRBV18|TRBD1|once
CASSQTGLGEQYF
TGTGCCAGCTCACAGACAGGGTTGGGGGAGCAGTACTTC
>TRBJ2-7|TRBV5-1|NA|NA
CASSLATLSYEQYF
TGCGCCAGCAGCTTGGCTACACTCTCCTACGAGCAGTACTTC
>TRBJ1-1|TRBV7-2|NA|NA
CASSSRGGGNTEAFF
TGTGCCAGCAGCTCGAGGGGAGGAGGGAACACTGAAGCTTTCTTT
>TRBJ2-7|TRBV7-9|NA|NA
CASTLGYEQYF
TGTGCCAGCACCCTGGGTTACGAGCAGTACTTC
>TRBJ2-6|TRBV28|TRBD1|NA
CASSTGAGGANVLTF
TGTGCCAGCAGTACAGGGGCCGGTGGGGCCAACGTCCTGACTTTC
>TRBJ2-2|TRBV7-6|NA|few
CASSSRGAGSSTGELFF
TGTGCCAGCAGCTCCCGGGGGGCGGGTTCGAGCACCGGGGAGCTGTTTTTT
>TRBJ2-2|TRBV28|TRBD1|NA
CASSFRRTGQTSTGELFF
TGTGCCAGCAGTTTTCGGCGGACGGGACAGACTTCAACCGGGGAGCTGTTTTTT
>TRBJ1-1|TRBV29-1|NA|NA
CSVTQRGGAEAFF
TGCAGCGTTACCCAAAGGGGGGGGGCTGAAGCTTTCTTT
>TRBJ2-7|TRBV6-5|NA|NA
CASRGRYEQYF
TGTGCCAGCAGAGGACGCTACGAGCAGTACTTC
>TRBJ2-7|TRBV27|TRBD1|NA
CASSGTGDSEQYF
TGTGCCAGCTCCGGGACAGGGGATAGCGAGCAGTACTTC
>TRBJ2-3|TRBV15|TRBD2|NA
CATSRGMGLAGVAQYF
TGTGCCACCAGCAGAGGGATGGGACTAGCGGGAGTGGCGCAGTATTTT
>TRBJ2-7|TRBV20-1|TRBD1|NA
CSATGDYEQYF
TGCAGTGCGACAGGGGATTACGAGCAGTACTTC
>TRBJ2-7|TRBV4-1|TRBD2|NA
CASSHPGVAGVTYEQYF
TGCGCCAGCAGCCATCCTGGGGTGGCGGGGGTCACCTACGAGCAGTACTTC
>TRBJ2-7|TRBV19|TRBD2|NA
CASCPTFTSGASYEQYF
TGTGCCAGTTGCCCCACCTTTACTAGCGGAGCCTCCTACGAGCAGTACTTC